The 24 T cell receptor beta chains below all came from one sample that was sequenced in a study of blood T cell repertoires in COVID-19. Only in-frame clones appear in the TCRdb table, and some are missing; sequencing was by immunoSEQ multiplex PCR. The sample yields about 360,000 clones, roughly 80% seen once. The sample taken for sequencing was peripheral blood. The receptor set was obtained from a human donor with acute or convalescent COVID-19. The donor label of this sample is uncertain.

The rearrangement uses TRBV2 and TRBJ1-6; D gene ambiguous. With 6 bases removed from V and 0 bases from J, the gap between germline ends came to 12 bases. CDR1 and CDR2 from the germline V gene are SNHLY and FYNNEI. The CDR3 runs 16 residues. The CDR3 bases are TGTGCCAGCAGGGGCTCTTTACCCTCCTATAATTCACCCCTCCACTTT. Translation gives CASRGSLPSYNSPLHF.

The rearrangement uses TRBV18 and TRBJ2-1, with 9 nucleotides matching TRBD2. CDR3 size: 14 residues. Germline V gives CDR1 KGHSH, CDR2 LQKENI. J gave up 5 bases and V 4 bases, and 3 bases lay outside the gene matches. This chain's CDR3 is CASSRLAADNEQFF. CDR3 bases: TGTGCCAGCTCACGACTAGCGGCAGACAATGAGCAGTTCTTC.

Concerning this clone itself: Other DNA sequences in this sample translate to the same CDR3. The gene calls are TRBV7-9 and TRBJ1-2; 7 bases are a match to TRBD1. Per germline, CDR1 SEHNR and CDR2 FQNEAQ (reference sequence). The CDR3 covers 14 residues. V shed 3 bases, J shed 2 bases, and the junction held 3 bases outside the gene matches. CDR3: CASSLGTVNYGYTF. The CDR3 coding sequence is TGTGCCAGCAGCTTGGGGACAGTAAACTATGGCTACACCTTC. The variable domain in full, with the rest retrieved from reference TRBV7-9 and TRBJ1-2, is DTGVSQNPRHKITKRGQNVTFRCDPISEHNRLYWYRQTLGQGPEFLTYFQNEAQLEKSRLLSDRFSAERPKGSFSTLEIQRTEQGDSAMYLCASSLGTVNYGYTFGSGTRLTVV.

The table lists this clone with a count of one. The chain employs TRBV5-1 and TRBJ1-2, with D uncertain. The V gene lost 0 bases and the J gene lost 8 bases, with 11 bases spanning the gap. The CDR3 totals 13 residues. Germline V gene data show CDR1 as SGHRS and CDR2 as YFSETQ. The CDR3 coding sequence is TGCGCCAGCAGCTTGGAAGCTTCGGGAGGCTACACCTTC. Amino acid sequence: CASSLEASGGYTF.

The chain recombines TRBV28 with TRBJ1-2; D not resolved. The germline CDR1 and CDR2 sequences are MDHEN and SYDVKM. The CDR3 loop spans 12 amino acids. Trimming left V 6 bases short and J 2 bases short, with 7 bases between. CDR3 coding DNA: TGTGCCAGCAGGACACCCAACTATGGCTACACCTTC. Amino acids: CASRTPNYGYTF.

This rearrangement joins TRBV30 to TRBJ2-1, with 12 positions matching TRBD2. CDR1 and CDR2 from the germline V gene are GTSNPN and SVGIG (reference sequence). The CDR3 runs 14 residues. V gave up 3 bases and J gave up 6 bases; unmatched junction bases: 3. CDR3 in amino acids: CAWRGLAGTNEQFF. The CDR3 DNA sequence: TGTGCCTGGAGAGGACTAGCGGGGACCAATGAGCAGTTCTTC.

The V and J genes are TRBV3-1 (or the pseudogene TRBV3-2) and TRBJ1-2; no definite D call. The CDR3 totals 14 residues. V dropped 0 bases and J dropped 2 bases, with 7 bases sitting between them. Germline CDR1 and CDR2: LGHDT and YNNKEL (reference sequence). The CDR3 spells CASSQEAWNYGYTF. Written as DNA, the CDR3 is TGTGCCAGCAGCCAAGAGGCCTGGAACTATGGCTACACCTTC.

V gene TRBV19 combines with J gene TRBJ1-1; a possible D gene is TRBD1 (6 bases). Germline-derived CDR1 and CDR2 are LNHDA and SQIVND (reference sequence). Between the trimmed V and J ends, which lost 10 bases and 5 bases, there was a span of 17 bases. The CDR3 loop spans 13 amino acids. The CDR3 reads CATSGQGLTEAFF. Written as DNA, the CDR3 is TGTGCCACCTCGGGGCAGGGGCTTACTGAAGCTTTCTTT.

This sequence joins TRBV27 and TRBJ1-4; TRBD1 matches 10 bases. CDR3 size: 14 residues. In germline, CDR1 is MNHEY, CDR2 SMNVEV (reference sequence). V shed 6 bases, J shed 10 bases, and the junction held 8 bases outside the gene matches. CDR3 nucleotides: TGTGCCAGCAGCTCCGGGACAGGGGAAGGAAAACTGTTTTTT. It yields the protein CASSSGTGEGKLFF.

CDR3 protein: CASSYSYRRGSEQFF. CDR3 coding DNA: TGTGCCAGCAGTTACTCGTATCGTCGGGGGAGCGAGCAGTTCTTC. V usage is TRBV6-5 and J usage is TRBJ2-1, with D possibly TRBD2 on 6 matching bases. Trimming removed 0 bases at V and 10 bases at J, with 16 bases between. Per the germline V gene, CDR1 is MNHEY and CDR2 is SVGAGI. The CDR3 contains 15 residues.

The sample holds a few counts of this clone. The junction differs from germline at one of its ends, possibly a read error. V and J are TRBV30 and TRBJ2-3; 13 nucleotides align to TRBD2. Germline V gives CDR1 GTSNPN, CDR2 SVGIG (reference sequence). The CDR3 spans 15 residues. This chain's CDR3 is CAWSGLRTSGSPPIF. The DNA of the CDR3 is TGTGCCTGGAGTGGTCTGAGGACTAGCGGGAGCCCTCCAATTTTT.

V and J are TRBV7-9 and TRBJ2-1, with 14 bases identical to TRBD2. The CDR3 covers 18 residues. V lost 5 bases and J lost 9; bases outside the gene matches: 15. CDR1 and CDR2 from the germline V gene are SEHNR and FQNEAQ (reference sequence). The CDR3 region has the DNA TGTGCCAGCAGCCCCCGCCGGACTAGCGGGGGGTCAGTAGTTGAGCAGTTCTTC. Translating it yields CASSPRRTSGGSVVEQFF.

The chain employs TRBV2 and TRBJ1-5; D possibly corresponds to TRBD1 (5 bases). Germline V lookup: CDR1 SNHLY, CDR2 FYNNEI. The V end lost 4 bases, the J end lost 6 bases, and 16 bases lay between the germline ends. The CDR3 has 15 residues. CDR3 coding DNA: TGTGCCAGCAGTGCTGCCGGGACTTCTCTTCAGCCCCAGCATTTT. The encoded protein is CASSAAGTSLQPQHF.

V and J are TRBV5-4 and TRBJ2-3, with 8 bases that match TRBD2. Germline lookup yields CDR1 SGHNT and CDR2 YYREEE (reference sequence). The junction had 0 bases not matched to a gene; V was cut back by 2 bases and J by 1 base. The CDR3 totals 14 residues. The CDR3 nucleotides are TGTGCCAGCAGCTTCGGGGGGGGCACAGATACGCAGTATTTT. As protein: CASSFGGGTDTQYF.

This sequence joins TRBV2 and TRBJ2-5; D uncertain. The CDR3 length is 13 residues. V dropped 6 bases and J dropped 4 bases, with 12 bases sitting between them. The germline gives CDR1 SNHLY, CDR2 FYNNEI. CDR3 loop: CASSVWAGETQYF. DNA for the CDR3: TGTGCCAGCAGCGTCTGGGCTGGAGAGACCCAGTACTTC.

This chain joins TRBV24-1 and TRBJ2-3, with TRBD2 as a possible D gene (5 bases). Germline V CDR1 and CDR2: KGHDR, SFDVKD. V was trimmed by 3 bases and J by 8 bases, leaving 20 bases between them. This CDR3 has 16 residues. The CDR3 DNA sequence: TGTGCCACCAGTGATCCGAAGAGGGCACCCCTGGGTACGCAGTATTTT. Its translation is CATSDPKRAPLGTQYF.

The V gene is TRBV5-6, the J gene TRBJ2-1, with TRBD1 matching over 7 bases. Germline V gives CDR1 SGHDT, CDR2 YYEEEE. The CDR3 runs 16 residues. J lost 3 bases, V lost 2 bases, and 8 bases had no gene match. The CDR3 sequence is CASSFYEGGNYNEQFF. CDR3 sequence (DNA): TGTGCCAGCAGCTTTTACGAAGGGGGCAACTACAATGAGCAGTTCTTC.

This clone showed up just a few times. CDR3 in amino acids: CASGQGVGNEQFF. CDR3 DNA: TGTGCCAGCGGACAGGGTGTTGGGAATGAGCAGTTCTTC. The chain has TRBV7-9 and TRBJ2-1, with 8 bases matching TRBD1. Germline loops: CDR1 SEHNR, CDR2 FQNEAQ (reference sequence). This CDR3 is 13 amino acids long. V lost 8 bases, J lost 7 bases, and 7 bases stayed unmatched.

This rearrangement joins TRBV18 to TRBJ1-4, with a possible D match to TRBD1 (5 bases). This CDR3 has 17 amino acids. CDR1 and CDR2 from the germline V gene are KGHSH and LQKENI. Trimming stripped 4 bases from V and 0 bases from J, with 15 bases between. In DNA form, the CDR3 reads TGTGCCAGCTCACGCAGACAGAATATTGCAACTAATGAAAAACTGTTTTTT. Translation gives CASSRRQNIATNEKLFF.

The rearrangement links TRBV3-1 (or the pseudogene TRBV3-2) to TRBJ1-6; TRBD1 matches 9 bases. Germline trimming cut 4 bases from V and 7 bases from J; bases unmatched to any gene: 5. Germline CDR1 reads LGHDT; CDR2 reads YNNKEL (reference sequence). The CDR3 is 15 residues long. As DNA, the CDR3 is TGTGCCAGCAGCCGGCCCGGGACAGGGAATTCACCCCTCCACTTT. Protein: CASSRPGTGNSPLHF.

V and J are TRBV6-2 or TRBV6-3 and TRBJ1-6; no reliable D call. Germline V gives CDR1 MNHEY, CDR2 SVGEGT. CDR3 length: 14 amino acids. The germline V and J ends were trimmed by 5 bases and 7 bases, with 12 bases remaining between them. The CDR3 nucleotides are TGTGCCAGCAGTACTATAATCGGGAATTCACCCCTCCACTTT. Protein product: CASSTIIGNSPLHF.

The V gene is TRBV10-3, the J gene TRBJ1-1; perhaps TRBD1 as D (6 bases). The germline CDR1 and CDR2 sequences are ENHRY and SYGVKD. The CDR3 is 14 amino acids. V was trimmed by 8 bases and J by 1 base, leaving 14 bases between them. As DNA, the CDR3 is TGTGCCATCCGGGGGGGCGACGCGAACACTGAAGCTTTCTTT. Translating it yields CAIRGGDANTEAFF.

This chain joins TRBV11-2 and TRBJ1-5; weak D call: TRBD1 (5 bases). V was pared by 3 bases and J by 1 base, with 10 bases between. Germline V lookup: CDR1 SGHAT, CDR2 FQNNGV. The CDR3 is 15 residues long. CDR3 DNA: TGTGCCAGCAGCTTTGACCAGGGAAGCAATCAGCCCCAGCATTTT. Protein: CASSFDQGSNQPQHF.

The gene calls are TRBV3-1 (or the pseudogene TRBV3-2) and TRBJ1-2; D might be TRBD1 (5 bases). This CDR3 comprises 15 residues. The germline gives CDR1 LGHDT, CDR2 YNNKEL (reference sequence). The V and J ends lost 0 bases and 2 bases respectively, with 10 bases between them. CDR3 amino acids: CASSQEGVRNYGYTF. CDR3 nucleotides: TGTGCCAGCAGCCAAGAAGGGGTCCGAAACTATGGCTACACCTTC.